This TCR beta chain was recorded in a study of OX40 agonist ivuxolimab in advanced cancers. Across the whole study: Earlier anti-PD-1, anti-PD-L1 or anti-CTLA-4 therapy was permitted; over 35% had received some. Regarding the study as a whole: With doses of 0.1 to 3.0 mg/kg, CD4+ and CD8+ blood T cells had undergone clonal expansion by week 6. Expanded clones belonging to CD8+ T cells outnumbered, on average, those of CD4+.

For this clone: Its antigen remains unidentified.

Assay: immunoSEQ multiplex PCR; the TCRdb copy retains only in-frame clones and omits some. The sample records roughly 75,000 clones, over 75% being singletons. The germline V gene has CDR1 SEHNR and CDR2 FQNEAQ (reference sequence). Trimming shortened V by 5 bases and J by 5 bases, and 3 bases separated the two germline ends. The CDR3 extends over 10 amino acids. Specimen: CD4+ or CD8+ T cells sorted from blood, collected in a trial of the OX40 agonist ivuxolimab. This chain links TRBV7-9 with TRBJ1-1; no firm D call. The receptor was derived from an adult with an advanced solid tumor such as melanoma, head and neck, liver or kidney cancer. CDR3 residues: CASSRTEAFF. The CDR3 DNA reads TGTGCCAGCAGCCGGACTGAAGCTTTCTTT.